This TCR beta chain was sequenced during a study of tumor T cells in aggressive B-cell lymphoma. V was pared by 7 bases and J by 5 bases, with 23 bases between. This CDR3 region has 16 residues. Germline lookup yields CDR1 MNHEY and CDR2 SMNVEV (reference sequence). A single count supports this clone. Only in-frame clones appear in the TCRdb table, and some are missing; sequencing was by immunoSEQ multiplex PCR. The table records fewer than 3,000 clones, 81% of them present only once. Sequencing was performed on tumor tissue. The clonotype was recovered from an adult with diffuse large B cell lymphoma. The V and J genes are TRBV27 and TRBJ2-5, with a tentative D call TRBD2 (6 bases). The DNA of the CDR3 is TGTGCCAGCACCCGACTCCAGGCGGGATACCGGGAGACCCAGTACTTC. Its translation is CASTRLQAGYRETQYF.